The 29 T cell receptor beta chains below come from one sample, sequenced in a study of blood T cell repertoires in COVID-19. Measured with immunoSEQ multiplex PCR; TCRdb has only the in-frame clones, and not every one. The table lists 300,000 to 350,000 clones, around 87% of them singletons. Material: peripheral blood. These TCRs come from a man aged 18 to 29 with active or convalescent COVID-19.

The V gene is TRBV19, the J gene TRBJ2-1; the D gene is possibly TRBD2 (5 bases). Germline-derived CDR1 and CDR2 are LNHDA and SQIVND (reference sequence). Trimming shortened V by 1 base and J by 5 bases, and 15 bases separated the two germline ends. This CDR3 has 16 amino acids. CDR3 loop: CASSIVGLAENNEQFF. In nucleotides, the CDR3 is TGTGCCAGTAGTATAGTCGGTCTAGCCGAAAACAATGAGCAGTTCTTC.

This chain connects TRBV5-1 to TRBJ2-7; 13 positions match TRBD2. CDR3 size: 14 residues. V lost 4 bases, J lost 4 bases, and 2 bases stayed unmatched. In germline, CDR1 is SGHRS, CDR2 YFSETQ. CDR3 in amino acids: CASSPGLAGYEQYF. CDR3 DNA sequence: TGCGCCAGCAGCCCGGGACTAGCGGGGTACGAGCAGTACTTC.

The gene calls are TRBV11-2 and TRBJ2-7, with D unresolved. Germline-derived CDR1 and CDR2 are SGHAT and FQNNGV. The V end was cut by 1 base, the J end by 0 bases, with 10 bases between. CDR3 size: 15 residues. The CDR3 DNA reads as TGTGCCAGCAGCTTAGGAATGATGAGCTCCTACGAGCAGTACTTC. Its protein is CASSLGMMSSYEQYF.

This clone was recorded many times. The chain recombines TRBV6-4 with TRBJ2-3; possible D gene TRBD2, 6 bases. The germline V and J ends were trimmed by 2 bases and 0 bases, with 9 bases remaining between them. The CDR3 consists of 15 residues. Per the germline V gene, CDR1 is MRHNA and CDR2 is SNTAGT. CDR3 in DNA: TGTGCCAGCAGTGACGTTGCGGGGAGCACAGATACGCAGTATTTT. Protein sequence: CASSDVAGSTDTQYF.

V gene TRBV29-1 combines with J gene TRBJ2-2; tentative D call: TRBD2 (6 bases). V gave up 3 bases and J gave up 5 bases, with 13 bases separating them. The CDR3 has 14 amino acids. From germline, CDR1 is SQVTM and CDR2 ANQGSEA. The CDR3 loop reads CSVDYKEGTGELFF. Written as DNA, the CDR3 is TGCAGCGTTGACTATAAGGAGGGGACCGGGGAGCTGTTTTTT.

A few counts support this clone. The CDR3, as DNA: TGCGCCAGCAGCCAAGTACCGGGACTTGAAGCTTTCTTT. Its translation: CASSQVPGLEAFF. V is TRBV4-1 and J is TRBJ1-1; D is possibly TRBD1 (5 bases). Germline CDR1 MGHRA, CDR2 YSYEKL. The CDR3 totals 13 residues. V gave up 1 base and J gave up 7 bases, with 10 bases separating them.

The chain couples TRBV9 to TRBJ2-3; TRBD2 might be the D (5 bases). Trimming left V 3 bases short and J 1 base short, with 15 bases between. The CDR3 sequence is 16 residues long. Germline CDR1 SGDLS, CDR2 YYNGEE. Here the CDR3 reads CASSARERGGTDTQYF. The CDR3 coding sequence is TGTGCCAGCAGCGCGAGGGAGCGAGGTGGCACAGATACGCAGTATTTT.

The V and J genes are TRBV7-8 and TRBJ2-3; 8 bases are a match to TRBD1. CDR3 size: 16 residues. Germline lookup yields CDR1 SGHVS and CDR2 FQNEAQ. V was pared by 1 base and J by 4 bases, with 7 bases of the junction left unmatched. In DNA, the CDR3 is TGTGCCAGCAGCTTAGGGACAGGGCTCGGCGCAGATACGCAGTATTTT. Translating it yields CASSLGTGLGADTQYF.

The rearrangement links TRBV13 to TRBJ1-4; TRBD1 agrees at 8 bases. This CDR3 is 15 amino acids long. CDR1 is PRHDT and CDR2 is FYEKMQ in the germline V gene (reference sequence). J gave up 7 bases and V 5 bases, and 9 bases lay outside the gene matches. The CDR3 spells CASSLRGTGGEKLFF. The DNA of the CDR3 is TGTGCCAGCAGCCTCAGGGGGACAGGTGGTGAAAAACTGTTTTTT.

This clone was observed a few times. The V call is TRBV27, the J call TRBJ2-5, with a weak D call TRBD2 (6 bases). Germline CDR1 is MNHEY and CDR2 is SMNVEV (reference sequence). The CDR3 is 14 amino acids. Trimming stripped 3 bases from V and 2 bases from J, with 10 bases between. The chain's CDR3 is CASSFYGTQETQYF. The CDR3, as DNA: TGTGCCAGCAGTTTCTATGGGACTCAAGAGACCCAGTACTTC.

As concerns this clone: The germline gene is not matched at one end of the junction; a read error may be the cause. This chain joins TRBV11-2 and TRBJ2-5; a possible D gene is TRBD1 (5 bases). There are 13 residues in the CDR3. In germline, CDR1 is SGHAT, CDR2 FQNNGV. The CDR3 here is CASSPKWWGLPNF. In nucleotides, the CDR3 is TGTGCCAGCAGCCCCAAGTGGTGGGGCCTACCGAACTTC.

This clone was picked up a small number of times. The chain couples TRBV6-2 or TRBV6-3 to TRBJ1-1, with D possibly matching TRBD1 (5 bases). The CDR3 runs 16 residues. The V end lost 0 bases, the J end lost 1 base, and 12 bases lay between the germline ends. Germline loops: CDR1 MNHEY, CDR2 SVGEGT. CDR3 DNA sequence: TGTGCCAGCAGTTACTCGGCCGGACATCGGAACACTGAAGCTTTCTTT. It translates to CASSYSAGHRNTEAFF.

V is TRBV5-1 and J is TRBJ2-1; 8 bases map to TRBD2. The CDR3 extends over 15 amino acids. Germline V lookup: CDR1 SGHRS, CDR2 YFSETQ. V lost 4 bases to trimming and J lost 4 bases; unmatched junction nucleotides: 7. The CDR3 DNA is TGCGCCAGCAGCATCGGCGCGGGAGGATACAATGAGCAGTTCTTC. This translates into CASSIGAGGYNEQFF.

The chain links TRBV6-1 to TRBJ2-3, with 7 bases lining up with TRBD1. The germline V gene encodes CDR1 MNHNS and CDR2 SASEGT. The ends lost 0 bases at V and 5 bases at J; junction bases unmatched: 8. This CDR3 is 16 amino acids long. The CDR3 DNA reads as TGTGCCAGCAGTGAAGCGGAAGGGGGCCGGGGAGATACGCAGTATTTT. Protein product: CASSEAEGGRGDTQYF.

The chain joins TRBV13 to TRBJ2-1, with 7 bases identical to TRBD1. CDR1 is PRHDT and CDR2 is FYEKMQ in the germline V gene (reference sequence). J gave up 2 bases and V 3 bases, and 4 bases lay outside the gene matches. The CDR3 contains 15 residues. CDR3 DNA sequence: TGTGCCAGCAGCTTTGGACAGGAAGCCTACAATGAGCAGTTCTTC. It is translated as CASSFGQEAYNEQFF.

The chain is built from TRBV6-5 and TRBJ1-2; TRBD1 matches at 10 bases. J was trimmed by 8 bases and V by 6 bases; bases with no gene match: 12. This CDR3 has 15 residues. Per germline, CDR1 MNHEY and CDR2 SVGAGI. The CDR3 nucleotides read TGTGCCAGCAGACCAAACCCCCGGACAGGGGGGGGCTACACCTTC. Its translation is CASRPNPRTGGGYTF.

This chain links TRBV15 with TRBJ1-5; weak D call: TRBD1 (6 bases). V lost 0 bases and J 2 bases, leaving 11 bases between the germline ends. The CDR3 has 16 amino acids. Germline CDR1 reads LNHNV; CDR2 reads YYDKDF (reference sequence). The CDR3 protein is CATSRDPAGGNQPQHF. The CDR3 DNA reads as TGTGCCACCAGCAGAGATCCCGCAGGGGGCAATCAGCCCCAGCATTTT.

This clone was detected only once. This chain joins TRBV5-1 and TRBJ2-3, with TRBD1 identical over 11 bases. V was pared by 2 bases and J by 4 bases, with 9 bases of the junction left unmatched. CDR3 size: 17 residues. Germline assignment: CDR1 SGHRS and CDR2 YFSETQ. This chain's CDR3 is CASSFGQGALLADTQYF. CDR3 nucleotides: TGCGCCAGCAGCTTCGGACAGGGGGCGTTGCTTGCAGATACGCAGTATTTT.

The chain recombines TRBV27 with TRBJ1-1; D call uncertain. The CDR3 consists of 13 residues. The V gene's germline CDR1 is MNHEY and CDR2 SMNVEV (reference sequence). Trimming shortened V by 6 bases and J by 3 bases, and 11 bases separated the two germline ends. The CDR3 DNA is TGTGCCAGCAGCCCGTTGGAGGACACTGAAGCTTTCTTT. This sequence encodes CASSPLEDTEAFF.

The V gene is TRBV5-1, the J gene TRBJ1-2; 12 nucleotides agree with TRBD1. V lost 7 bases, J lost 5 bases, and 27 bases stayed unmatched. In germline, CDR1 is SGHRS, CDR2 YFSETQ. CDR3 length equals 21 residues. CDR3: CASSWGTGVPGQGAPLYGYTF. Written as DNA, the CDR3 is TGCGCCAGCTCCTGGGGGACGGGGGTCCCGGGACAGGGGGCCCCCCTATATGGCTACACCTTC.

J is TRBJ1-1 and V is TRBV19, with 11 positions matching TRBD1. V was pared by 4 bases and J by 6 bases, with 7 bases of the junction left unmatched. The V gene's germline CDR1 is LNHDA and CDR2 SQIVND (reference sequence). The CDR3 is 15 amino acids. The CDR3 protein is CASSTRDRGFSEAFF. CDR3 DNA: TGTGCCAGTAGTACCCGGGACAGGGGGTTCTCTGAAGCTTTCTTT.

The chain uses TRBV27 and TRBJ2-2, with 11 bases that match TRBD1. CDR3 length equals 18 residues. V dropped 0 bases and J dropped 3; count of bases not matched to a gene: 6. Germline lookup yields CDR1 MNHEY and CDR2 SMNVEV (reference sequence). CDR3: CASSLSIGDRGDTGELFF. The CDR3 DNA follows: TGTGCCAGCAGTTTATCGATCGGGGACAGGGGGGACACCGGGGAGCTGTTTTTT.

The chain is built from TRBV19 and TRBJ1-2; 7 bases align to TRBD1. Germline loops: CDR1 LNHDA, CDR2 SQIVND (reference sequence). The length of the CDR3 is 15 residues. V lost 6 bases, J lost 0 bases, and 7 bases stayed unmatched. CDR3 in DNA: TGTGCCAGTAGCCCCGGAGGGGGCGCTAACTATGGCTACACCTTC. Translation gives CASSPGGGANYGYTF. The full variable domain, rest sourced from reference TRBV19 and TRBJ1-2, is DGGITQSPKYLFRKEGQNVTLSCEQNLNHDAMYWYRQDPGQGLRLIYYSQIVNDFQKGDIAEGYSVSREKKESFPLTVTSAQKNPTAFYLCASSPGGGANYGYTFGSGTRLTVV.

This clone was found once. This chain joins TRBV27 and TRBJ1-1; D is perhaps TRBD1 (5 bases). This CDR3 is 11 amino acids long. Trimming cost V 5 bases and J 7 bases, with 8 bases left between them. Germline CDR1 is MNHEY and CDR2 is SMNVEV (reference sequence). CDR3 region: CASSQGNEAFF. CDR3 DNA: TGTGCCAGCAGTCAGGGCAATGAAGCTTTCTTT.

This clone appeared once. CDR3 coding DNA: TGTGCCAGCAGTTACTCGCGGGGTAGGGGGCTTGGTCAGCCCCAGCATTTT. Translation: CASSYSRGRGLGQPQHF. The V call is TRBV6-2 or TRBV6-3, the J call TRBJ1-5, with 7 positions matching TRBD1. V dropped 0 bases and J dropped 6; count of bases not matched to a gene: 11. The CDR3 is made up of 17 amino acids. Germline loops: CDR1 MNHEY, CDR2 SVGEGT.

J is TRBJ1-5 and V is TRBV27; 9 nucleotides agree with TRBD1. The CDR3 sequence is 15 residues long. The germline V gene has CDR1 MNHEY and CDR2 SMNVEV (reference sequence). The junction had 7 bases not matched to a gene; V was cut back by 3 bases and J by 7 bases. The CDR3 reads CASSFTGQGHQPQHF. Written as DNA, the CDR3 is TGTGCCAGCAGTTTTACGGGACAGGGCCACCAGCCCCAGCATTTT.

The chain has TRBV25-1 and TRBJ1-3, with 10 positions matching TRBD1. The CDR3 totals 15 residues. Unmatched junction bases numbered 1, after V lost 5 bases and J lost 0 bases. The germline V gene has CDR1 MGHDK and CDR2 SYGVNS. In DNA, the CDR3 is TGTGCCAGCAGTCGACAGGGGGCCTCTGGAAACACCATATATTTT. It yields the protein CASSRQGASGNTIYF.

The chain is built from TRBV7-9 and TRBJ1-4; perhaps TRBD1 as D (5 bases). V shed 5 bases and J shed 7 bases, with 17 bases lying between them. Germline values: CDR1 SEHNR, CDR2 FQNEAQ (reference sequence). This CDR3 contains 15 residues. CDR3 protein: CASSPIGARREKLFF. Written as DNA, the CDR3 is TGTGCCAGCAGCCCGATAGGGGCAAGACGTGAAAAACTGTTTTTT.

The rearrangement links TRBV6-5 to TRBJ2-7; 9 bases match TRBD1. Germline lookup yields CDR1 MNHEY and CDR2 SVGAGI. CDR3 length: 15 amino acids. Losses at the gene ends were 6 bases for V and 4 bases for J; bases not matched to a gene: 10. Here the CDR3 reads CASRPGTGNVYEQYF. The CDR3 region has the DNA TGTGCCAGCAGGCCCGGGACAGGGAACGTATACGAGCAGTACTTC.